This T cell receptor beta chain was profiled in a study of blood T cells in healthy people across ages. General study findings and limits: Leaving the PBMCs unsorted stopped any conclusive comparison of naive versus antigen-experienced cells.

In germline, CDR1 is MNHEY, CDR2 SMNVEV (reference sequence). The V end lost 6 bases, the J end lost 2 bases, and 17 bases lay between the germline ends. This CDR3 is 15 amino acids long. A J-beta primer mix and a sample-barcoded 5' primer were used in a second PCR of about 7 to 12 cycles. Every cDNA molecule bore a tag from a template-switch adaptor containing 12 random nucleotides. CDR3-containing paired-end reads numbered at least 2.5 million in each sample. TCRdb passed the 5' RACE reads through MiXCR, listing each CDR3 protein once. The table includes over 600,000 distinct CDR3 sequences, around 50% detected once. Points on this clonotype: The antigen is not known.

Each sample used at least 7 million PBMCs. The sequence derives from a man at least 80 years old in good health. The genes are TRBV27 and TRBJ2-7; D may be TRBD1 (6 bases). Sequenced input: blood. CDR3 coding DNA: TGTGCCAGCAGAGACAGGCCCCTGGCACCCTACGAGCAGTACTTC. Translation: CASRDRPLAPYEQYF.